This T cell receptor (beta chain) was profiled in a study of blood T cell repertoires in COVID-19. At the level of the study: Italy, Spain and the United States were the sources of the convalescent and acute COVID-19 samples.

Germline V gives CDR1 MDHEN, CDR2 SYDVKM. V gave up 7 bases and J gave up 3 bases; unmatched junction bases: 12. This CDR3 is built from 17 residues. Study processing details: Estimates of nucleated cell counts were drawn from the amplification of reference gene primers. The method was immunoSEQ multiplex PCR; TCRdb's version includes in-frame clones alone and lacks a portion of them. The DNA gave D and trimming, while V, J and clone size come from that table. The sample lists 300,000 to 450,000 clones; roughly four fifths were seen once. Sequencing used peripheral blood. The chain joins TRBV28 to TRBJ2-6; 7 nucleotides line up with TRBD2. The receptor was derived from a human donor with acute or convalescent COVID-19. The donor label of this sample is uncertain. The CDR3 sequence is CASTNSLGGGGANVLTF. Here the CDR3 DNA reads TGTGCCAGCACCAACTCCCTGGGGGGGGGTGGGGCCAACGTCCTGACTTTC. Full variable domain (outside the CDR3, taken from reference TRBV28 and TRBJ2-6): DVKVTQSSRYLVKRTGEKVFLECVQDMDHENMFWYRQDPGLGLRLIYFSYDVKMKEKGDIPEGYSVSREKKERFSLILESASTNQTSMYLCASTNSLGGGGANVLTFGAGSRLTVL.